These 12 T cell receptor beta chains share one sample of origin, sequenced in a study of T cells in Graves' hyperthyroidism and ophthalmopathy. Authors of the study amplified TCR beta CDR3 regions from RNA transcripts. HTBI primers were used for first-round RT-PCR of the TCR CDR3. TCRdb ran MiXCR on the multiplex PCR reads and lists one entry per CDR3 protein. This table has fewer than 750,000 distinct CDR3 sequences, under 15% appearing once. The sequencing sample was made of blood. These TCRs come from a woman between 40 and 50 years old with Graves' ophthalmopathy.

This clonotype was recorded at least ten times. The rearrangement uses TRBV12-3 or TRBV12-4 and TRBJ2-2; 7 positions agree with TRBD1. V trimming: 5 bases; J trimming: 7 bases; junction bases outside the gene matches: 16. This CDR3 spans 17 amino acids. This CDR3 is CASSTSGGERKGGELFF. The CDR3 DNA is TGTGCCAGCAGTACTTCAGGGGGAGAACGGAAGGGCGGGGAGCTGTTTTTT.

A few counts support this clonotype. The J gene is TRBJ2-3, the V gene TRBV11-2; perhaps D is TRBD1 or TRBD2 (6 bases each). CDR3 length: 13 amino acids. Germline CDR1 reads SGHAT; CDR2 reads FQNNGV. Trimming took off 5 bases at V and 10 bases at J, with 16 bases between the two ends. DNA of the CDR3: TGTGCCAGCAGCAAGGGGGGACTCCAAGCGCAGTATTTT. This encodes CASSKGGLQAQYF.

This clonotype has a handful of counts. This sequence joins TRBV27 and TRBJ2-7; 9 bases fit TRBD2. CDR1 is MNHEY and CDR2 is SMNVEV in the germline V gene (reference sequence). The J segment lost 7 bases and the V segment lost 10 bases, leaving 14 bases of the junction unmatched. The CDR3 has 14 amino acids. The CDR3 here is CATAGVAGAREQYF. DNA for the CDR3: TGTGCCACTGCAGGGGTAGCGGGAGCACGGGAGCAGTACTTC.

This clonotype appeared many times. The chain couples TRBV30 to TRBJ1-5; TRBD1 agrees at 8 bases. Germline trimming cut 1 base from V and 7 bases from J; bases unmatched to any gene: 3. Germline CDR1 GTSNPN, CDR2 SVGIG (reference sequence). The CDR3 has 13 amino acids. The CDR3 spells CAWSETGVQPQHF. CDR3 DNA sequence: TGTGCCTGGAGTGAGACAGGGGTACAGCCCCAGCATTTT.

The table lists this clonotype with many counts. The J gene is TRBJ1-5, the V gene TRBV28; D perhaps matches TRBD1 (5 bases). Germline V gene sequence: CDR1 MDHEN, CDR2 SYDVKM. The CDR3 runs 14 residues. The germline V and J ends were trimmed by 7 bases and 0 bases, with 10 bases remaining between them. CDR3 sequence reads: CASKIGGSNQPQHF. Here the CDR3 DNA reads TGTGCCAGCAAAATTGGGGGTAGCAATCAGCCCCAGCATTTT.

This clonotype occurred many times. The chain couples TRBV19 to TRBJ2-7; no definite D call. CDR3 size: 13 residues. Germline CDR1 and CDR2: LNHDA and SQIVND (reference sequence). The V end lost 9 bases, the J end lost 0 bases, and 12 bases lay between the germline ends. DNA of the CDR3: TGTGCCAGCAGTTTTTCGGGCTCCTACGAGCAGTACTTC. Translation: CASSFSGSYEQYF. The full variable domain, in which reference TRBV19 and TRBJ2-7 provide the parts outside the CDR3, is DGGITQSPKYLFRKEGQNVTLSCEQNLNHDAMYWYRQDPGQGLRLIYYSQIVNDFQKGDIAEGYSVSREKKESFPLTVTSAQKNPTAFYLCASSFSGSYEQYFGPGTRLTVT.

This clonotype has only a few counts. This sequence joins TRBV11-2 and TRBJ2-7; D may match TRBD1 or TRBD2 (5 bases each). V was shortened by 4 bases and J by 4 bases, with 20 bases between the two germline ends. Germline V gene lookup returns CDR1 SGHAT and CDR2 FQNNGV. This CDR3 region has 16 residues. In DNA form, the CDR3 reads TGTGCCAGCAGCTCCGCGGCTAGCCAGAAGGGGTACGAGCAGTACTTC. The encoded protein is CASSSAASQKGYEQYF.

This clonotype was observed many times. The chain uses TRBV12-3 or TRBV12-4 and TRBJ1-1; no definite D call. This CDR3 is built from 13 residues. V lost 2 bases and J 0 bases, leaving 4 bases between the germline ends. CDR3: CASSLWMNTEAFF. Here the CDR3 DNA reads TGTGCCAGCAGTTTATGGATGAACACTGAAGCTTTCTTT.

This clonotype has at least ten counts. V and J are TRBV5-1 and TRBJ1-1; D may be TRBD1 (6 bases). The CDR3 runs to 13 residues. V was cut by 5 bases and J by 7 bases, with 15 bases left in between. CDR1 is SGHRS and CDR2 is YFSETQ in the germline V gene. The CDR3 DNA reads TGCGCCAGCAGTGACCAGGGGAGGGGTGAAGCTTTCTTT. It specifies CASSDQGRGEAFF.

The chain employs TRBV9 and TRBJ2-7; 8 bases are a match to TRBD2. The CDR3 has 14 amino acids. Germline V gene lookup returns CDR1 SGDLS and CDR2 YYNGEE. With 0 bases clipped from V and 7 bases from J, the junction kept 6 bases outside the gene matches. The CDR3 bases are TGTGCCAGCAGCGTAGGGGGGACTAGGAGTGAGCAGTACTTC. Its translation is CASSVGGTRSEQYF.

V usage is TRBV2 and J usage is TRBJ2-7; TRBD2 matches at 9 bases. The germline CDR1 and CDR2 sequences are SNHLY and FYNNEI. The CDR3 spans 14 residues. Germline trimming cut 7 bases from V and 3 bases from J; bases unmatched to any gene: 7. CDR3 sequence (DNA): TGTGCCAGCACTCGGGTAGCGGGAGACTACGAGCAGTACTTC. The encoded protein is CASTRVAGDYEQYF.

This clonotype was picked up many times. The chain links TRBV27 to TRBJ1-1, with TRBD1 as a possible D gene (5 bases). This CDR3 contains 14 residues. The V gene's germline CDR1 is MNHEY and CDR2 SMNVEV (reference sequence). The V gene lost 3 bases and the J gene lost 4 bases, with 12 bases spanning the gap. The CDR3: CASSFRGSGTEAFF. In DNA form, the CDR3 reads TGTGCCAGCAGTTTTAGGGGTTCGGGCACTGAAGCTTTCTTT.